This TCR beta chain was identified in a study of CD8+ T cells in alopecia areata. RNA was extracted and reverse transcribed into cDNA as the sequencing template. Produced via immunoSEQ multiplex PCR; TCRdb's table is partial and in-frame only. Among approximately 210,000 clones listed, about three fifths were seen once. Germline lookup yields CDR1 SQVTM and CDR2 ANQGSEA. The V end lost 3 bases, the J end lost 0 bases, and 6 bases lay between the germline ends. There are 12 residues in the CDR3. Overall study findings and caveats: Scalp clonality, along with expanded CD8+ clones among the top 100, was significantly decreased by tofacitinib. Lesional scalp displayed greater clonality than normal scalp, most notably in alopecia totalis/universalis.

About this clone itself: What it recognizes is unknown.

Treatment meaning: oral pan-JAK inhibitor, 5-10 mg twice daily. The rearrangement joins TRBV29-1 to TRBJ2-7, with no clear D. The sequencing here drew on CD4+ T cells sorted from blood, taken at week 24, from a patient treated with tofacitinib. This clonotype was sampled from a human donor with alopecia areata. This CDR3 reads CSVDDGSYEQYF. In DNA form, the CDR3 reads TGCAGCGTTGATGACGGCTCCTACGAGCAGTACTTC.